The 23 T cell receptor beta chains below all came from one sample that was sequenced in a study of CD8 T cells in Susac syndrome. A quantity of about 0.45 to 1 ug RNA underwent reverse transcription using random hexamers. TCRdb ran MiXCR on the immunoSEQ multiplex PCR reads and lists one entry per CDR3 protein. The sample yields about 400,000 distinct CDR3 sequences, more than 70% seen once. The sample was CD8+ T cells from PBMCs. Source of these receptors: a human donor with multiple sclerosis.

The gene calls are TRBV12-3 or TRBV12-4 and TRBJ2-1; D is perhaps TRBD2 (7 bases). The CDR3 runs to 16 residues. V was clipped by 6 bases and J by 3 bases, with 18 bases between them. The CDR3 coding sequence is TGTGCCAGCAGCCCCCTAGGGGGGGAAGGCTACAATGAGCAGTTCTTC. The encoded protein is CASSPLGGEGYNEQFF.

This clonotype was counted once. This sequence joins TRBV19 and TRBJ2-5; 8 bases agree with TRBD1. Per the germline V gene, CDR1 is LNHDA and CDR2 is SQIVND (reference sequence). J lost 5 bases, V lost 1 base, and 6 bases had no gene match. CDR3 length equals 15 residues. CDR3: CASSIGGQGRETQYF. In DNA form, the CDR3 reads TGTGCCAGTAGTATAGGAGGACAGGGCAGGGAGACCCAGTACTTC.

The chain combines TRBV27 with TRBJ1-5; D is possibly TRBD1 (5 bases). Germline assignment: CDR1 MNHEY and CDR2 SMNVEV (reference sequence). V lost 6 bases to trimming and J lost 0 bases, with 9 bases between them. This CDR3 contains 14 residues. The CDR3 bases are TGTGCCAGCAGAGAAGGGGTTAGCAATCAGCCCCAGCATTTT. Amino acids: CASREGVSNQPQHF.

A few counts support this clonotype. This sequence joins TRBV6-1 and TRBJ2-7; D might be TRBD1 or TRBD2, each matching 5 bases. V lost 4 bases and J lost 2, with 15 bases in between. Per the germline V gene, CDR1 is MNHNS and CDR2 is SASEGT. This CDR3 is built from 15 residues. CDR3 in DNA: TGTGCCAGCAGTGGGGCTGGGGGATTGACCTACGAGCAGTACTTC. Its translation is CASSGAGGLTYEQYF.

V usage is TRBV29-1 and J usage is TRBJ2-3; D ambiguous. There are 12 residues in the CDR3. V was pared by 3 bases and J by 4 bases, with 8 bases between. Germline V lookup: CDR1 SQVTM, CDR2 ANQGSEA. The CDR3 DNA follows: TGCAGCGTTGAGCTAGAAGCAGATACGCAGTATTTT. Protein product: CSVELEADTQYF.

The chain has TRBV19 and TRBJ2-4, with D possibly TRBD1 on 6 matching bases. The CDR3 runs to 18 residues. Germline-derived CDR1 and CDR2 are LNHDA and SQIVND (reference sequence). Trimming pared 5 bases from V and 0 bases from J, leaving 20 bases between. CDR3 in DNA: TGTGCCAGTAGTGTGACACTCACAGGGAGACTAGCCAAAAACATTCAGTACTTC. As protein: CASSVTLTGRLAKNIQYF.

The chain employs TRBV7-6 and TRBJ2-7, with TRBD2 identical over 10 bases. The germline CDR1 and CDR2 sequences are SGHVS and FNYEAQ. This CDR3 is 15 amino acids long. The V and J ends lost 5 bases and 6 bases, in that order; junction bases with no gene match: 10. This CDR3 is CASSPGAGGPLEQYF. The DNA for the CDR3 is TGTGCCAGCAGCCCGGGAGCGGGGGGGCCGCTCGAGCAGTACTTC.

The V call is TRBV6-5, the J call TRBJ1-1; TRBD1 agrees at 7 bases. Germline trimming cut 4 bases from V and 8 bases from J; bases unmatched to any gene: 4. The CDR3 sequence is 12 residues long. Germline V gene data show CDR1 as MNHEY and CDR2 as SVGAGI. In DNA form, the CDR3 reads TGTGCCAGCAGTTCACCGGGACAGGAAGCTTTCTTT. Its protein is CASSSPGQEAFF.

This rearrangement joins TRBV4-1 to TRBJ2-7; 7 bases fit TRBD1. V dropped 2 bases and J dropped 3; count of bases not matched to a gene: 4. The CDR3 has 14 residues. Germline V gene sequence: CDR1 MGHRA, CDR2 YSYEKL. This chain's CDR3 is CASSQRQGNYEQYF. The DNA of the CDR3 is TGCGCCAGCAGCCAACGACAGGGAAACTACGAGCAGTACTTC.

The chain has TRBV5-1 and TRBJ1-1; maybe TRBD1 (6 bases). Germline lookup yields CDR1 SGHRS and CDR2 YFSETQ. The CDR3 consists of 15 residues. V was clipped by 4 bases and J by 4 bases, with 17 bases between them. The CDR3 DNA is TGCGCCAGCAGCCTATCCCACGACAGGAGCACTGAAGCTTTCTTT. Its protein is CASSLSHDRSTEAFF.

The rearrangement uses TRBV30 and TRBJ2-2; weak D call: TRBD1 (6 bases). V was shortened by 7 bases and J by 0 bases, with 9 bases between the two germline ends. From germline, CDR1 is GTSNPN and CDR2 SVGIG (reference sequence). CDR3 length: 13 residues. The CDR3, as DNA: TGTGCCTTCCGGACAGCGAACACCGGGGAGCTGTTTTTT. As protein: CAFRTANTGELFF.

The chain combines TRBV6-1 with TRBJ1-1, with a possible D match to TRBD1 (5 bases). This CDR3 has 17 amino acids. Trimming took 2 bases from V and 0 from J, leaving 16 bases between them. Germline CDR1 MNHNS, CDR2 SASEGT. The CDR3 DNA is TGTGCCAGCAGTGAATATCTCGACAGCGACATGAACACTGAAGCTTTCTTT. Translating gives CASSEYLDSDMNTEAFF.

The rearrangement joins TRBV5-1 to TRBJ1-5; D is ambiguous. Trimming pared 5 bases from V and 0 bases from J, leaving 12 bases between. The CDR3 runs 15 residues. Germline V gene data show CDR1 as SGHRS and CDR2 as YFSETQ. The CDR3 is CASRPQPDSNQPQHF. The CDR3 coding sequence is TGCGCCAGCAGACCCCAACCTGATAGCAATCAGCCCCAGCATTTT.

This clonotype was picked up a small number of times. The gene calls are TRBV5-1 and TRBJ1-2; 7 bases line up with TRBD1. CDR1 is SGHRS, CDR2 YFSETQ, per germline. The CDR3 contains 14 residues. V dropped 0 bases and J dropped 4; count of bases not matched to a gene: 3. The CDR3 loop is CASSLEGGPYGYTF. The CDR3 nucleotides read TGCGCCAGCAGCTTGGAAGGGGGCCCCTATGGCTACACCTTC.

This chain joins TRBV12-5 and TRBJ2-1; TRBD2 agrees at 9 bases. Germline-derived CDR1 and CDR2 are LGHNT and FRNRAP. This CDR3 contains 17 residues. V was pared by 1 base and J by 8 bases, with 12 bases of the junction left unmatched. The CDR3 protein is CASGLDPWREGHDEQFF. In nucleotides, the CDR3 is TGTGCTAGTGGTTTGGACCCGTGGCGGGAGGGCCACGATGAGCAGTTCTTC.

Only one count was recorded for this clonotype. The V gene is TRBV20-1, the J gene TRBJ2-2; either TRBD1 or TRBD2 may supply D (6 bases each). There are 18 residues in the CDR3. The germline V and J ends were trimmed by 1 base and 2 bases, with 20 bases remaining between them. Germline V lookup: CDR1 DFQATT, CDR2 SNEGSKA (reference sequence). The CDR3 loop is CSARVSSWGDINTGELFF. The CDR3 nucleotides are TGCAGTGCTAGAGTCTCCAGTTGGGGGGACATTAACACCGGGGAGCTGTTTTTT.

The genes are TRBV7-9 and TRBJ1-2; the match to TRBD1 covers 7 bases. Trimming at V came to 4 bases and at J to 3 bases, leaving 5 bases not matched to a gene. Germline-derived CDR1 and CDR2 are SEHNR and FQNEAQ (reference sequence). CDR3 length: 14 amino acids. The CDR3 DNA follows: TGTGCCAGCAGCTACAGGGGAGAGGACTATGGCTACACCTTC. Protein: CASSYRGEDYGYTF.

The chain joins TRBV6-4 to TRBJ2-1, with D maybe TRBD2 (6 bases). V lost 0 bases, J lost 3 bases, and 12 bases lay in between. The CDR3 length is 16 residues. Germline lookup yields CDR1 MRHNA and CDR2 SNTAGT. The CDR3 region is CASSDSPGGVYNEQFF. The CDR3 region has the DNA TGTGCCAGCAGTGACTCCCCAGGAGGGGTCTACAATGAGCAGTTCTTC.

This clonotype was seen a single time. The chain has TRBV27 and TRBJ1-1; 7 bases are shared with TRBD1. The ends lost 5 bases at V and 5 bases at J; junction bases unmatched: 5. The CDR3 is made up of 13 amino acids. Germline CDR1 and CDR2: MNHEY and SMNVEV (reference sequence). The chain's CDR3 is CASSLQGQTEAFF. The DNA of the CDR3 is TGTGCCAGCAGTCTTCAGGGACAGACTGAAGCTTTCTTT.

This CDR3 is CASSLAPGAGQPQHF. The CDR3 coding sequence is TGTGCCAGCAGCTTAGCGCCAGGGGCAGGACAGCCCCAGCATTTT. J is TRBJ1-5 and V is TRBV7-6, with a weak D call TRBD1 (6 bases). The CDR3 has 15 amino acids. Trimming took 0 bases from V and 7 from J, leaving 13 bases between them. Per germline, CDR1 SGHVS and CDR2 FNYEAQ.

J is TRBJ2-2 and V is TRBV25-1, with D maybe TRBD2 (6 bases). Per germline, CDR1 MGHDK and CDR2 SYGVNS. This CDR3 region has 12 residues. Between the trimmed V and J ends, which lost 11 bases and 3 bases, there was a span of 10 bases. The CDR3 here is CASGGYTGELFF. CDR3 DNA sequence: TGTGCCTCCGGGGGTTACACCGGGGAGCTGTTTTTT.

The J gene is TRBJ2-6, the V gene TRBV6-5; D remains unclear. Germline V gives CDR1 MNHEY, CDR2 SVGAGI. With 0 bases removed from V and 0 bases from J, the gap between germline ends came to 12 bases. CDR3 length equals 18 residues. The chain's CDR3 is CASSYSWADHSGANVLTF. The CDR3 region has the DNA TGTGCCAGCAGTTACTCCTGGGCCGACCACTCTGGGGCCAACGTCCTGACTTTC.

V usage is TRBV6-6 and J usage is TRBJ2-3; 11 positions agree with TRBD1. Per the germline V gene, CDR1 is MNHNY and CDR2 is SVGAGI (reference sequence). V gave up 6 bases and J gave up 5 bases; unmatched junction bases: 7. The CDR3 runs to 15 residues. Here the CDR3 reads CASRRTGGDLDTQYF. The CDR3 nucleotides read TGTGCCAGCAGGCGGACAGGGGGCGATTTAGATACGCAGTATTTT.